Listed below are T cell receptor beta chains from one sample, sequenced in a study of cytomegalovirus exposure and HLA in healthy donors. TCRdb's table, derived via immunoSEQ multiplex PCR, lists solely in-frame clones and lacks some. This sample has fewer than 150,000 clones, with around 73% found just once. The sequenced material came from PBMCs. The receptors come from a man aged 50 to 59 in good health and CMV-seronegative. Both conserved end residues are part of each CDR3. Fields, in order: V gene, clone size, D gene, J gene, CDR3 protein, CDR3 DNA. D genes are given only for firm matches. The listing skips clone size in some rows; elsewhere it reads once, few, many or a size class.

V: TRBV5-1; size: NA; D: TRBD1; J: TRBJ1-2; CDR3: CASSLGPLTGIYGYTF; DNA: TGCGCCAGCAGCTTGGGTCCCCTGACAGGGATCTATGGCTACACCTTC
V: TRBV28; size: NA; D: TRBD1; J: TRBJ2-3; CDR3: CASSWTGWDPGTDTQYF; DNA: TGTGCCAGCAGTTGGACAGGTTGGGACCCCGGCACAGATACGCAGTATTTT
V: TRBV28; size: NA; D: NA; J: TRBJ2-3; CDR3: CASTELGGNTDTQYF; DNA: TGTGCCAGCACCGAGCTTGGGGGCAACACAGATACGCAGTATTTT
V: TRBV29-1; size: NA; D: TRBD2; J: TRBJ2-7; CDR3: CSAGGGASYEQYF; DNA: TGCAGCGCTGGCGGGGGGGCCTCCTACGAGCAGTACTTC
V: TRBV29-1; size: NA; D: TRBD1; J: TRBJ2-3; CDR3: CSTWDRGKDTQYF; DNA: TGCAGCACGTGGGACAGGGGGAAAGATACGCAGTATTTT
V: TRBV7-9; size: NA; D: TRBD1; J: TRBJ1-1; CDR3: CASSPWDRGTEAFF; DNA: TGTGCCAGCAGCCCGTGGGACAGAGGAACTGAAGCTTTCTTT
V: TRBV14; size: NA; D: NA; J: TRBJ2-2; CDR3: CASSQDAGLDNTGELFF; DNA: TGTGCCAGCAGCCAAGATGCAGGACTCGATAACACCGGGGAGCTGTTTTTT
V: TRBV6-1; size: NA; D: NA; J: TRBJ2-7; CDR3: CATKGVHEQYF; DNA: TGTGCGACCAAGGGGGTACACGAGCAGTACTTC
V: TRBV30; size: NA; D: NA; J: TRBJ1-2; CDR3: CAWSSKGFYGYTF; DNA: TGTGCCTGGAGTAGTAAGGGGTTTTATGGCTACACCTTC
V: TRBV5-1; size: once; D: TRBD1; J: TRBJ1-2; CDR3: CASSLQTGANYGYTF; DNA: TGCGCCAGCAGCTTGCAAACAGGGGCAAACTATGGCTACACCTTC
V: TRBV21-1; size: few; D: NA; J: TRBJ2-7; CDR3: CASSKGSRGGQYF; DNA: TGTGCCAGCAGCAAAGGAAGTAGGGGAGGGCAGTACTTC
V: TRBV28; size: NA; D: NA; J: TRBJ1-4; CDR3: CASRKSIRVGEKLFF; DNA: TGTGCCAGCAGGAAAAGTATCAGGGTGGGGGAAAAACTGTTTTTT
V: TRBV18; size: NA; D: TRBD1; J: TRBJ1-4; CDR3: CASSPRQGINEKLFF; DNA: TGTGCCAGCTCACCCCGACAGGGGATAAATGAAAAACTGTTTTTT
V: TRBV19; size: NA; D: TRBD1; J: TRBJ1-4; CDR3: CASTWTGGAESNEKLFF; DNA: TGTGCCAGTACTTGGACAGGGGGCGCGGAGTCTAATGAAAAACTGTTTTTT
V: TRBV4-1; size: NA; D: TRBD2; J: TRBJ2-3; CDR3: CASSQGGSGSPDTQYF; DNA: TGCGCCAGCAGCCAAGGTGGTAGCGGGAGCCCAGATACGCAGTATTTT
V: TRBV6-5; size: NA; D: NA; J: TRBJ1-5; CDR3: CASSYDKYQPQHF; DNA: TGTGCCAGCAGTTACGACAAATATCAGCCCCAGCATTTT
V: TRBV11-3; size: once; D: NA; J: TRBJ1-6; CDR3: CASAAGGINSPLHF; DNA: TGTGCCAGCGCCGCTGGCGGGATCAATTCACCCCTCCACTTT
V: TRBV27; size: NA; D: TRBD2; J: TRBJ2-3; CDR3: CASGVRSTSASGRAQYF; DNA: TGTGCCAGCGGGGTCAGGTCAACGAGTGCTAGCGGGAGGGCCCAGTATTTT
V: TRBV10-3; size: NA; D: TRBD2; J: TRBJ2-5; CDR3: CAISEREAGGTQYF; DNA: TGTGCCATCAGTGAGCGGGAGGCCGGGGGGACCCAGTACTTC
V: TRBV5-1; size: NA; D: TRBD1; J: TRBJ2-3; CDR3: CASGTGGSGDTQYF; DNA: TGCGCCAGCGGGACAGGGGGCTCTGGAGATACGCAGTATTTT
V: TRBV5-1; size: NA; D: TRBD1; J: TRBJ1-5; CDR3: CASSSTGGPNQPQHF; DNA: TGCGCCAGCAGCTCCACAGGGGGTCCCAATCAGCCCCAGCATTTT
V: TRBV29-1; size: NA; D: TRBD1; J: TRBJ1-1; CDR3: CSVGTGNTEAFF; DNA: TGCAGCGTAGGGACAGGGAACACTGAAGCTTTCTTT
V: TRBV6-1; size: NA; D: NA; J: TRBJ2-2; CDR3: CASSELVGLSGELFF; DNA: TGTGCCAGCAGTGAATTAGTGGGGCTATCCGGGGAGCTGTTTTTT
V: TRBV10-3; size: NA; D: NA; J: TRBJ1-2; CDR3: CAISESNTLSSGYTF; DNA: TGTGCCATCAGTGAGTCGAATACCCTCTCTAGTGGCTACACCTTC
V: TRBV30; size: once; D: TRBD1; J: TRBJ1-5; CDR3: CAWTPQGGVQPQHF; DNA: TGTGCCTGGACTCCACAGGGGGGGGTTCAGCCCCAGCATTTT
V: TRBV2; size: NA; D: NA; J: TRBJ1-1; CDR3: CASSLFWNTEAFF; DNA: TGTGCCAGCAGTCTGTTCTGGAACACTGAAGCTTTCTTT
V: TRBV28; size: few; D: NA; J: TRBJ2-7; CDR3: CASSRRLGGIKTYEQYF; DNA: TGTGCCAGCAGCCGCCGGTTAGGGGGAATAAAAACCTACGAGCAGTACTTC
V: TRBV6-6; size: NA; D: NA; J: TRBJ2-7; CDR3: CASSYSYSYEQYF; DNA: TGTGCCAGCAGTTACTCGTATTCCTACGAGCAGTACTTC
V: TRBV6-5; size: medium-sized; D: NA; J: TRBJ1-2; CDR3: CASRAQGSYGYTF; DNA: TGTGCCAGCAGAGCTCAGGGATCCTATGGCTACACCTTC
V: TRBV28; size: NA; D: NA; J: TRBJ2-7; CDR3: CASSVGTPYEQYF; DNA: TGTGCCAGCAGCGTCGGGACTCCCTACGAGCAGTACTTC
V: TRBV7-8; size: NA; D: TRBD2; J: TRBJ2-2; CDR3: CASSRPGLAGGPRAGELFF; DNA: TGTGCCAGCAGCCGCCCGGGACTAGCGGGAGGGCCGCGGGCCGGGGAGCTGTTTTTT
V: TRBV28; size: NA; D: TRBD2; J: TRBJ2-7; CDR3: CASSFGLADLSYEQYF; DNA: TGTGCCAGCAGTTTTGGACTAGCGGACCTCTCCTACGAGCAGTACTTC
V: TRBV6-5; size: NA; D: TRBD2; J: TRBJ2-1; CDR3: CASSYVAGELYEQFF; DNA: TGTGCCAGCAGTTACGTAGCGGGAGAACTCTATGAGCAGTTCTTC
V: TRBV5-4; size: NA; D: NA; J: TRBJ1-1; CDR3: CASSLTGENTEAFF; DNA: TGTGCCAGCAGCTTGACAGGAGAGAACACTGAAGCTTTCTTT
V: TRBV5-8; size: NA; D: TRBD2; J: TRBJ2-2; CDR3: CASSFRKLAGEVTGELFF; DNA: TGTGCCAGCAGCTTCCGTAAGCTAGCGGGAGAGGTTACCGGGGAGCTGTTTTTT
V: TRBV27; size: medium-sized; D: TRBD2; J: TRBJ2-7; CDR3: CASRTGTSSYEQYF; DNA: TGTGCCAGCAGGACCGGGACTAGCTCCTACGAGCAGTACTTC
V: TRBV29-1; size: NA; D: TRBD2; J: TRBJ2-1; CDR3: CSVDGAGGRSYNEQFF; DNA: TGCAGCGTTGACGGAGCGGGAGGGCGATCCTACAATGAGCAGTTCTTC
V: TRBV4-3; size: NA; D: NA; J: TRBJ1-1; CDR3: CASSQGLSRVNTEAFF; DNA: TGCGCCAGCAGCCAAGGCTTGAGCCGGGTGAACACTGAAGCTTTCTTT